This TCR beta chain was retrieved from a study of blood T cells in healthy people across ages. In the study overall: Using template switching, researchers captured about one barcoded beta molecule for each two T cells.

Then a second PCR, running roughly 7 to 11 cycles, was carried out with a sample-barcoded 5' primer and a J-beta primer mix. TCRdb called the 5' RACE reads again in MiXCR, with one record for every CDR3 protein. The sample has 650,000 to 950,000 distinct CDR3 sequences; 44% are singletons. This clonotype has just a few counts. V shed 5 bases and J shed 0 bases, with 14 bases lying between them. CDR3 size: 17 residues. The TCR sequence derives from a man aged 55 to 70 in good health. The rearrangement joins TRBV12-3 or TRBV12-4 to TRBJ2-6, with TRBD1 as a possible D gene (5 bases). The sequenced sample was blood. CDR3 coding DNA: TGTGCCAGCAGTGACAGTAGCCTACTCTCTGGGGCCAACGTCCTGACTTTC. This translates into CASSDSSLLSGANVLTF.